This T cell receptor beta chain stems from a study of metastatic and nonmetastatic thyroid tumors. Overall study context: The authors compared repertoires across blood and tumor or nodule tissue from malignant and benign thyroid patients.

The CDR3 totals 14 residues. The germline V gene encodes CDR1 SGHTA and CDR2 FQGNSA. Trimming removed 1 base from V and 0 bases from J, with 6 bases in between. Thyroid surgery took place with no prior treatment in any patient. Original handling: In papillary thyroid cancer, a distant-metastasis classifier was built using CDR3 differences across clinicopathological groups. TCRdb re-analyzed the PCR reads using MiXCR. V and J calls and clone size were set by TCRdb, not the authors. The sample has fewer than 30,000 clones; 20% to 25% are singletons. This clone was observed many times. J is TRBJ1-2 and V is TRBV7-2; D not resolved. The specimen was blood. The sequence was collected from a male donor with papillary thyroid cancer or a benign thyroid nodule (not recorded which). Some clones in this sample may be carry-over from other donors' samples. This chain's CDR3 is CASSLERSNYGYTF. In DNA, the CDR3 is TGTGCCAGCAGCTTAGAGCGATCTAACTATGGCTACACCTTC.